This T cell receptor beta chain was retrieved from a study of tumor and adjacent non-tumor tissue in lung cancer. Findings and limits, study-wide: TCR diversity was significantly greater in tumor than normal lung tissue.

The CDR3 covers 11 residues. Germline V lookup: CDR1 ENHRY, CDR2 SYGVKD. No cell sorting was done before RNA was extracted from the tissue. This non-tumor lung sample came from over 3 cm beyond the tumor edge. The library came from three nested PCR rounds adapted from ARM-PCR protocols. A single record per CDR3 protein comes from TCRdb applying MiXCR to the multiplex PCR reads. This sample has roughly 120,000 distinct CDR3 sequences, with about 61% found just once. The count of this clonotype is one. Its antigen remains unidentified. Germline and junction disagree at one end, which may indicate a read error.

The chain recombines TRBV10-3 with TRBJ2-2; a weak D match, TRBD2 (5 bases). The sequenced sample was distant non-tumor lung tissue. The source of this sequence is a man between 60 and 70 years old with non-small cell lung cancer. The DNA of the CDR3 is TGTGCCTTCAGTGAGCCCGGGGAGCCGTTTTTT. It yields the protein CAFSEPGEPFF.